This entry is about one T cell receptor beta chain. What it binds is not known. Sequencing was performed with immunoSEQ multiplex PCR; in TCRdb, only in-frame clones are kept and a portion is missing. The table lists about 61,000 clones, roughly 90% of them singletons. The sample is drawn from a study of OX40 agonist ivuxolimab in advanced cancers. Background on the study: Patients with hepatocellular carcinoma, melanoma, renal cell or head and neck cancer made up the dose-escalation patients. Age averaged about 62 years (range roughly 20 to 90), and 82.7% were male.

The trim removed 8 bases at V and 2 bases at J, leaving 8 bases unmatched. Germline CDR1 reads MNHEY; CDR2 reads SMNVEV (reference sequence). CDR3 size: 14 residues. Study-wide points: Partial responders dosed at 0.1-3.0 mg/kg displayed clonal expansion ranking among the lowest.

The rearrangement links TRBV27 to TRBJ1-1, with TRBD1 matching over 7 bases. Sequences were derived from CD4+ or CD8+ T cells sorted from blood, sampled in a trial of the OX40 agonist ivuxolimab. This receptor was identified in an adult with an advanced solid tumor such as melanoma, head and neck, liver or kidney cancer. The CDR3 sequence: CASGRDSVNTEAFF. In nucleotides, the CDR3 is TGTGCCAGCGGCCGGGACAGCGTAAACACTGAAGCTTTCTTT.